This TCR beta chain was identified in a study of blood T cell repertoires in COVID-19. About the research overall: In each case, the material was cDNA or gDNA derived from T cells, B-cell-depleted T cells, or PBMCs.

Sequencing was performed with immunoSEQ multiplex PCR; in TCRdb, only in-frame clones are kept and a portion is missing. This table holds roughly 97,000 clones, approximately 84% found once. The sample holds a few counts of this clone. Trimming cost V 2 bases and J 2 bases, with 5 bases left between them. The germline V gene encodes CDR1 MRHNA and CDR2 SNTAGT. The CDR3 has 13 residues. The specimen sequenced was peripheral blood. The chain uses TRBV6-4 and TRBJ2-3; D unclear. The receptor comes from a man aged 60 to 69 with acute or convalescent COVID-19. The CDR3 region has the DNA TGTGCCAGCAGTGACCCTTTCACAGATACGCAGTATTTT. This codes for CASSDPFTDTQYF.